This TCR beta chain was recovered during a study of blood T cell repertoires in COVID-19. Study background: Some COVID-19 samples were acute and others convalescent; all came from the United States, Italy and Spain.

Enrolment of Seattle patients took place during active infection, and they were followed longitudinally. Trimming took 1 base from V and 6 from J; bases not matched to a gene: 8. CDR1 LNHNV and CDR2 YYDKDF come from the germline V gene (reference sequence). This CDR3 spans 16 amino acids. Authors' data handling: Amplification with reference gene primers provided the estimates of nucleated cell counts. TCRdb keeps only in-frame clones here, not all; method: immunoSEQ multiplex PCR. D and trimming come from the DNA, and the V and J calls and clone size come from that table. The sample holds a few hundred thousand clones, 75% to 90% seen once.

The rearrangement links TRBV15 to TRBJ2-1; 8 bases fit TRBD2. The specimen was peripheral blood. This clonotype was obtained from a woman aged 55 to 70 with COVID-19, enrolled during active disease. The CDR3 nucleotides are TGTGCCACCAGCAGAGGGCCAGCGGGGGCTTTCAATGAGCAGTTCTTC. As protein: CATSRGPAGAFNEQFF. Based on the CDR3 plus reference TRBV15 and TRBJ2-1, the full variable domain is DAMVIQNPRYQVTQFGKPVTLSCSQTLNHNVMYWYQQKSSQAPKLLFHYYDKDFNNEADTPDNFQSRRPNTSFCFLDIRSPGLGDTAMYLCATSRGPAGAFNEQFFGPGTRLTVL.